The T cell receptor (beta chain) under discussion was sequenced for a study of blood T cell repertoires in COVID-19 (TCRdb year 2020). About the full investigation: Samples covering the acute and convalescent phases of COVID-19 were provided by collaborators in the United States, Italy and Spain. The material from the prospective study consisted of cDNA or gDNA derived from T cells, B-cell-depleted T cells, or PBMCs. Deeply sampled blood TCRbeta repertoires from subjects exposed to, actively infected with, or recovered from COVID-19 were included in the dataset. A freely available public database, intended as a resource for researchers studying the immune response to SARS-CoV-2, is where the repertoires were released. The samples were drawn from the first 160 participants of the ongoing ImmuneRACE study and from some 1,300 subjects provided by 6 global collaborators. Nearly every sample came with metadata listing a de-identified subject ID, COVID-19 status, age in years and sex. Where available, HLA class I and class II types were taken from metadata supplied by the sample provider and were not determined by assay-based typing.

TCRbeta CDR3 regions were amplified from genomic DNA using the immunoSEQ Assay, a bias-controlled multiplex PCR. Under the source paper's analysis protocol: Nucleated cell counts per sample were estimated from amplification of reference gene primers within the assay. To quantify the absolute abundance of each unique TCRbeta CDR3 rearrangement, sequence reads were collapsed and filtered. For each sample, productive Simpson clonality was calculated as the square root of Simpson's diversity index across productive rearrangements. TCRdb stores this immuneACCESS table with in-frame sequences only. Part of the clones is absent; in the studies checked, under half of the shortfall reflects unresolved V genes, and no reason is known for the rest. V and J calls and clone size follow that table, whereas D and trimming were derived from the DNA. The sample table holds 95,000 to 150,000 clones, of which 86% were seen once. Clones ranked in the top ten supply less than 5% of the sample.

From the cysteine up to the phenylalanine, the CDR3 has a length of 15 residues. The entry retains the CDR3 DNA only, 45 bases that are in frame from base 1. V drops 5 bases and J drops 0 bases, leaving 14 bases in between. CDR1 and CDR2 were assigned from the germline V gene as SGHRS and YFSETQ. On this clone: This receptor's antigen is unknown. Base qualities are not provided; no much larger clone lies one nucleotide away.

Collaborating institutions collected whole blood in K2EDTA tubes following their own protocols. For TCRbeta analysis, collaborator samples were shipped as frozen whole blood, as isolated PBMCs, or as DNA extracted from either sample type. The paper's findings and limits, for the study overall: The amount of clinical and demographic metadata varied by source and participant and was provided uncurated.

This TCR was sampled from a man aged 40-50 years with acute or convalescent COVID-19. The material sequenced was peripheral blood. The V gene is TRBV5-1 and the J gene is TRBJ1-1, and possibly TRBD1, on 5 matching bases. The CDR3 reads CASSGPGFMNTEAFF. The bases read TGCGCCAGCAGTGGGCCAGGGTTCATGAACACTGAAGCTTTCTTT.